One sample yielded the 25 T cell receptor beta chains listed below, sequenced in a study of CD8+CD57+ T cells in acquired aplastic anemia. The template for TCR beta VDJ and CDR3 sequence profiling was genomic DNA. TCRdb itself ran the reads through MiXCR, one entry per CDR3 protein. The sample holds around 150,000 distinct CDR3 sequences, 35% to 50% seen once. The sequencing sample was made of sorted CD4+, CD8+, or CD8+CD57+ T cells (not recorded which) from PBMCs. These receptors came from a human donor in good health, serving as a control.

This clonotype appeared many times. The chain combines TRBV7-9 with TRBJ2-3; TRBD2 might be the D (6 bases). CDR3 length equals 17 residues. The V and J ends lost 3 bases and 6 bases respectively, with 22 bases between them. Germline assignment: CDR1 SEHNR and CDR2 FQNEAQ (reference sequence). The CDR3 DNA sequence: TGTGCCAGCAGCTTGGGTAGCGGATTGTGGGGTGTGGATACGCAGTATTTT. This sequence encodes CASSLGSGLWGVDTQYF.

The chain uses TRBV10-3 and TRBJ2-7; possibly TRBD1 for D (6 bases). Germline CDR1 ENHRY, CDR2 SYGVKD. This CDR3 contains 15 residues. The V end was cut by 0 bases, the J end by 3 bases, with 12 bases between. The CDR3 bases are TGTGCCATCAGTGAGTCCGGGACATCCAACTACGAGCAGTACTTC. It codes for CAISESGTSNYEQYF.

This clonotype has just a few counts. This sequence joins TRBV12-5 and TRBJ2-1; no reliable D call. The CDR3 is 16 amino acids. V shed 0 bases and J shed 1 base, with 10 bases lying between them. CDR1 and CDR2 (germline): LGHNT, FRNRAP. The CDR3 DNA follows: TGTGCTAGTGGTTTGGTACTTAGCAGATCCTACAATGAGCAGTTCTTC. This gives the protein CASGLVLSRSYNEQFF.

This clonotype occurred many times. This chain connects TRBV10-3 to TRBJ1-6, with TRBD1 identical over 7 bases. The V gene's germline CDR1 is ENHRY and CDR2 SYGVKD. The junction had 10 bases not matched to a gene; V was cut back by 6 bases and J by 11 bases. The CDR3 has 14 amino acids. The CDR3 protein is CAIRGTGADTPLHF. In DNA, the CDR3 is TGTGCCATCAGAGGAACAGGGGCTGATACACCCCTCCACTTT.

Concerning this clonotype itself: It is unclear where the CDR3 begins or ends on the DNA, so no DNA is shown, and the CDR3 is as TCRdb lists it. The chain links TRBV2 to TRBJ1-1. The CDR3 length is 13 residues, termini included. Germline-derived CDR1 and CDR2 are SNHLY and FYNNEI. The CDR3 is CASSVGLGTEALF.

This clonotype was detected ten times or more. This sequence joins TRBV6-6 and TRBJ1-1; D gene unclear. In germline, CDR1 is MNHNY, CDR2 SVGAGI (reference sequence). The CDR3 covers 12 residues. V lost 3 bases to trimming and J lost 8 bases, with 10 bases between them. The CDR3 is CASSYDRGEAFF. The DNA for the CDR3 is TGTGCCAGCAGTTATGATCGAGGGGAAGCTTTCTTT.

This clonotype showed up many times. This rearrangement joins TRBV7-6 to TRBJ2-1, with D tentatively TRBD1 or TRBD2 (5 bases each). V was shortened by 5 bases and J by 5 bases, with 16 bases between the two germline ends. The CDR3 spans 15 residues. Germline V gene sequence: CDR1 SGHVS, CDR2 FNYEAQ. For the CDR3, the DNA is TGTGCCAGCAGCCGGAAATACGGGACGGACAATGAGCAGTTCTTC. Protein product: CASSRKYGTDNEQFF.

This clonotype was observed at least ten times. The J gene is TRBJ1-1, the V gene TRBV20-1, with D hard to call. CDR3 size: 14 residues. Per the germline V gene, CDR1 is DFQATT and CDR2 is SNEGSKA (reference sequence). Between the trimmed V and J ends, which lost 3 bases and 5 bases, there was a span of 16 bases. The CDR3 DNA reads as TGCAGTGCTAGTGAATCAAGTTTTGGGACTGAAGCTTTCTTT. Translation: CSASESSFGTEAFF.

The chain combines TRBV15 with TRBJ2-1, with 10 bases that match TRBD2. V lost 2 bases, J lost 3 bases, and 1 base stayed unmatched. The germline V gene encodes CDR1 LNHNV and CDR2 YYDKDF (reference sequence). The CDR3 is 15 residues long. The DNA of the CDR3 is TGTGCCACCAGCAGACTAGCGGGGGACTACAATGAGCAGTTCTTC. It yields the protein CATSRLAGDYNEQFF.

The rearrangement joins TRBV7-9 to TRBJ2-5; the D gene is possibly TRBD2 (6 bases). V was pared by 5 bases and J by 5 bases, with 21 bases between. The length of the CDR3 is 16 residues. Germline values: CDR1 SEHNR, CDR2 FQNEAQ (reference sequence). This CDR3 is CASSQVGRGIPETQYF. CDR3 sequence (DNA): TGTGCCAGCAGCCAGGTTGGGCGGGGTATACCGGAGACCCAGTACTTC.

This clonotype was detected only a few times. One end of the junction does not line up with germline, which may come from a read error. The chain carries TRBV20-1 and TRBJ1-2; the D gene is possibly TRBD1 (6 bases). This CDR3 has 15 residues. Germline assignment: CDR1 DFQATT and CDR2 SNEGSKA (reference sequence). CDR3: CSARDPGGAGYGCTF. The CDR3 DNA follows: TGCAGTGCTAGAGACCCGGGGGGGGCCGGCTATGGCTGCACCTTC.

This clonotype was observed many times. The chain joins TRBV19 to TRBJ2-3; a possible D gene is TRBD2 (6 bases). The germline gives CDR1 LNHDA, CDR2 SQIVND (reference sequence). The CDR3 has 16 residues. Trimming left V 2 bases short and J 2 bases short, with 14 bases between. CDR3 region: CASSIRAGFHTDTQYF. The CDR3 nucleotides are TGTGCCAGTAGTATAAGGGCGGGATTTCACACAGATACGCAGTATTTT.

CDR3 sequence (DNA): TGTGCCAGCAGCACCCACGGACAGGGCTGGGGCTACACCTTC. Translating gives CASSTHGQGWGYTF. V is TRBV7-2 and J is TRBJ1-2; 8 bases map to TRBD1. CDR1 and CDR2 from the germline V gene are SGHTA and FQGNSA. Trimming removed 5 bases from V and 8 bases from J; junction bases left unmatched: 10. This CDR3 spans 14 amino acids.

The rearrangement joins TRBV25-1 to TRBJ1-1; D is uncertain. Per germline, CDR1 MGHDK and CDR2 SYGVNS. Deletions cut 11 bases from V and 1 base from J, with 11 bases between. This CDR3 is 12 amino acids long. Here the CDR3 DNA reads TGTGCCGCGGAGAAGGAGAACACTGAAGCTTTCTTT. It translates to CAAEKENTEAFF.

CDR3 sequence: CASSLGGPAFF. Written as DNA, the CDR3 is TGTGCCAGCAGCTTGGGGGGTCCAGCTTTCTTT. The genes are TRBV7-2 and TRBJ1-1; D may be TRBD1 (5 bases). This CDR3 comprises 11 residues. Per germline, CDR1 SGHTA and CDR2 FQGNSA. Trimming removed 3 bases at V and 10 bases at J, with 9 bases between. Full variable domain (remainder filled in from reference TRBV7-2 and TRBJ1-1): GAGVSQSPSNKVTEKGKDVELRCDPISGHTALYWYRQSLGQGLEFLIYFQGNSAPDKSGLPSDRFSAERTGGSVSTLTIQRTQQEDSAVYLCASSLGGPAFFGQGTRLTVV.

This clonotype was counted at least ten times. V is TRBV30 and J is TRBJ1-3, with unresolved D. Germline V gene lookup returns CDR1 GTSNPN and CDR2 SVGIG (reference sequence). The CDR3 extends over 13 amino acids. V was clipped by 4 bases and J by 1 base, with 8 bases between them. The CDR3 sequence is CAWTYGSGNTIYF. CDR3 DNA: TGTGCCTGGACGTACGGTTCTGGAAACACCATATATTTT.

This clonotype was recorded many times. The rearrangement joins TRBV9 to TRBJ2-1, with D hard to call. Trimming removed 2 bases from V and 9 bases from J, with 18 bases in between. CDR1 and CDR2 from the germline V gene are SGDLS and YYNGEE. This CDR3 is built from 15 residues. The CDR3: CASSVRPGVTTEQFF. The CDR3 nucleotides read TGTGCCAGCAGCGTTCGACCTGGGGTAACAACTGAGCAGTTCTTC.

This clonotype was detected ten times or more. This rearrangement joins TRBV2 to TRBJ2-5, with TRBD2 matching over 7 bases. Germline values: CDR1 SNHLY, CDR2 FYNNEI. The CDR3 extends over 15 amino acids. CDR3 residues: CATSFSAGVQETQYF. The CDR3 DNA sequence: TGTGCGACCAGTTTTTCCGCGGGGGTACAAGAGACCCAGTACTTC.

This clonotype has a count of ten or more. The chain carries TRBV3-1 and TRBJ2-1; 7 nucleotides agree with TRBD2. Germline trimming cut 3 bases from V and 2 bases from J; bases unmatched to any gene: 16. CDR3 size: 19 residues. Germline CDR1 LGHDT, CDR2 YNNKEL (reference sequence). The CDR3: CASSHVRAGVFSPYNEQFF. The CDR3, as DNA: TGTGCCAGCAGCCACGTCAGGGCGGGAGTGTTTTCTCCCTACAATGAGCAGTTCTTC.

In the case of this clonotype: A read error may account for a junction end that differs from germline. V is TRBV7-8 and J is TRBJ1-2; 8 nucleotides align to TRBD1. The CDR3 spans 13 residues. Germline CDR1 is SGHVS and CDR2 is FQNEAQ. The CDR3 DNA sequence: TGTGCCAGCGGCTTAGCAGGGGGCGATGGCTACACCTTC. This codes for CASGLAGGDGYTF.

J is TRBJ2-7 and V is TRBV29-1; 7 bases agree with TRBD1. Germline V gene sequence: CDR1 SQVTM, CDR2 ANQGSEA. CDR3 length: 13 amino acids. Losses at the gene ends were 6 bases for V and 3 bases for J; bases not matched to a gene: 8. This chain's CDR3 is CSVMDRTDYEQYF. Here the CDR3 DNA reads TGCAGCGTGATGGACAGGACTGACTACGAGCAGTACTTC.

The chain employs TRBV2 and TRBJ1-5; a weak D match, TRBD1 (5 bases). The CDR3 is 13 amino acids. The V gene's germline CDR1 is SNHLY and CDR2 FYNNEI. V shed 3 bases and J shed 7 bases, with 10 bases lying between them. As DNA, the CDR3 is TGTGCCAGCAGTGAGCGGACATCCCAGCCCCAGCATTTT. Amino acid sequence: CASSERTSQPQHF.

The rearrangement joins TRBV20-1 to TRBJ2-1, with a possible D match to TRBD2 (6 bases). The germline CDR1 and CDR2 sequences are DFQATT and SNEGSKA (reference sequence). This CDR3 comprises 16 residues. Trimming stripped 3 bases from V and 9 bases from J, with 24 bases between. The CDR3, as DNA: TGCAGTGCTAGGGACACCGGGACGGGGGTACCTAGTGAGCAGTTCTTC. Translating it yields CSARDTGTGVPSEQFF.

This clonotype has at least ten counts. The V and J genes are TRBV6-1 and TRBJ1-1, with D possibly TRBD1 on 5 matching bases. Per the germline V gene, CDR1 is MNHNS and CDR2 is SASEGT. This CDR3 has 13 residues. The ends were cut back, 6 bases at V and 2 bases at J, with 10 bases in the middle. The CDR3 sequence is CASRGRANTEAFF. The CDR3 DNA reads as TGTGCCAGCAGGGGCAGGGCTAACACTGAAGCTTTCTTT.

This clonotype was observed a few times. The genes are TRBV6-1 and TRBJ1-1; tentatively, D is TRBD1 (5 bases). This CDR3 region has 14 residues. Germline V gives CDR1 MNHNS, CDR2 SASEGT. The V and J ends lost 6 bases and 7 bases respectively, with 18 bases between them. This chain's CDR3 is CASRPLTPTVEAFF. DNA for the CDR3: TGTGCCAGCAGACCCCTGACTCCGACAGTTGAAGCTTTCTTT.